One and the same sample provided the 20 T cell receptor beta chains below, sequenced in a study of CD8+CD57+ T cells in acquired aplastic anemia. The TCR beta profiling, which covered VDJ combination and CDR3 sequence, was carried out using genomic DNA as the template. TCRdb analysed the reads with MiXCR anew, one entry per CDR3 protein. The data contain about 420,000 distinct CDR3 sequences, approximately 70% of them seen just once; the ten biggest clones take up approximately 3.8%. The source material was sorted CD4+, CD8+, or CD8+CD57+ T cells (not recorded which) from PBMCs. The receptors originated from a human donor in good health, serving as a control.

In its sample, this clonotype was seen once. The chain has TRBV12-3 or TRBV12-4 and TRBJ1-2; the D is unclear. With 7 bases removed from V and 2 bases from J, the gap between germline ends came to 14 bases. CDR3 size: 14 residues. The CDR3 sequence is CASIQVAGNYGYTF. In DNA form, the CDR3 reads TGTGCCAGCATCCAAGTTGCGGGGAACTATGGCTACACCTTC.

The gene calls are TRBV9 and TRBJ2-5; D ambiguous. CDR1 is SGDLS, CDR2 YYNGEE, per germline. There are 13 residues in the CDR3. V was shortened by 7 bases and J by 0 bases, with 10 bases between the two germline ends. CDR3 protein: CASGATYQETQYF. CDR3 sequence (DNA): TGTGCCAGCGGTGCTACGTACCAAGAGACCCAGTACTTC.

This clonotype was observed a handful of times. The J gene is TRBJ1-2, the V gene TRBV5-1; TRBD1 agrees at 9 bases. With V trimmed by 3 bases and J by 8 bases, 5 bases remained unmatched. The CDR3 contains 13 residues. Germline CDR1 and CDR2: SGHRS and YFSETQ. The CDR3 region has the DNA TGCGCCAGCAGCTCGACAGGGGGAAACGGCTACACCTTC. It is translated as CASSSTGGNGYTF.

The DNA for the CDR3 is TGTGCCAGCAATGTTGGCTGCTGCTACACCTTC. This encodes CASNVGCCYTF. The chain joins TRBV5-6 to TRBJ1-2; D uncertain. The CDR3 loop spans 11 amino acids. The germline V gene encodes CDR1 SGHDT and CDR2 YYEEEE. Trimming shortened V by 6 bases and J by 9 bases, and 12 bases separated the two germline ends.

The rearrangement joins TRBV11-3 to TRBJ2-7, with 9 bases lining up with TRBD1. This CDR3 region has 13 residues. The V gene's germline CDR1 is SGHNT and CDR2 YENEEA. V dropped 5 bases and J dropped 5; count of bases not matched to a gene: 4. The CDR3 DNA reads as TGTGCCAGCAGCCGGACAGGGGAGAACGAGCAGTACTTC. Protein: CASSRTGENEQYF.

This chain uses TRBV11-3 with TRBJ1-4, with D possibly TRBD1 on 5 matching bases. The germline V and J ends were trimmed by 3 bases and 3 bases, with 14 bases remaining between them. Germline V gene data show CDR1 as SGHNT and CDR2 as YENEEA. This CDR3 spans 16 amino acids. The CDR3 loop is CASSLGGPGANEKLFF. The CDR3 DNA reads TGTGCCAGCAGCTTGGGTGGGCCGGGGGCTAATGAAAAACTGTTTTTT.

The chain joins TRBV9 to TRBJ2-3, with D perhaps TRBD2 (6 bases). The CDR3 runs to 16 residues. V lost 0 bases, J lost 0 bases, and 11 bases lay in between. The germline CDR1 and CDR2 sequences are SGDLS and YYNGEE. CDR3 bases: TGTGCCAGCAGCGTAGGGGTAGCGGCCAGCACAGATACGCAGTATTTT. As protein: CASSVGVAASTDTQYF.

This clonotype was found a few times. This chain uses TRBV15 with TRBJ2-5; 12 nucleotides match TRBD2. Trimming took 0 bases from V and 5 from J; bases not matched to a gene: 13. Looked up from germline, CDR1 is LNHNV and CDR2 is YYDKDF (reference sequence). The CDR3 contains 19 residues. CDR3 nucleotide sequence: TGTGCCACCAGCAGAGATTCTTATGCTAGCGGGGGGGCCTTTGAGACCCAGTACTTC. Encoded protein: CATSRDSYASGGAFETQYF. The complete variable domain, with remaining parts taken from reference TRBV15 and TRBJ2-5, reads DAMVIQNPRYQVTQFGKPVTLSCSQTLNHNVMYWYQQKSSQAPKLLFHYYDKDFNNEADTPDNFQSRRPNTSFCFLDIRSPGLGDTAMYLCATSRDSYASGGAFETQYFGPGTRLLVL.

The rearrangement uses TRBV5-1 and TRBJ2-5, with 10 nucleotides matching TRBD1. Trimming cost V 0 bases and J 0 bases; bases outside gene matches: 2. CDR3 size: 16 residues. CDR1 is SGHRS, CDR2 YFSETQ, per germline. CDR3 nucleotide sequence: TGCGCCAGCAGCTTGGGACAGGGGGCTAACCAAGAGACCCAGTACTTC. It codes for CASSLGQGANQETQYF.

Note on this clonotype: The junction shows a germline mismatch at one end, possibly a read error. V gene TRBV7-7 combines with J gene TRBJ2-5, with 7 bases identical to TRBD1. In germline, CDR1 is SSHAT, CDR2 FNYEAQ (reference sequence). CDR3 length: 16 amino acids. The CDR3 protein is CASSLAGTGEHHIQYF. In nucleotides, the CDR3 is TGTGCTAGCAGCTTAGCCGGCACAGGGGAACACCATATACAGTACTTC.

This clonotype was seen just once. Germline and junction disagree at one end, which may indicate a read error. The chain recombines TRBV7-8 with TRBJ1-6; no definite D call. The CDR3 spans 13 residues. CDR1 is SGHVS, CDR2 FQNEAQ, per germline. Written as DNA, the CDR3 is TGCGCCAGCAGCGCCGACTTAGGTACACCACTCCACTTT. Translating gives CASSADLGTPLHF.

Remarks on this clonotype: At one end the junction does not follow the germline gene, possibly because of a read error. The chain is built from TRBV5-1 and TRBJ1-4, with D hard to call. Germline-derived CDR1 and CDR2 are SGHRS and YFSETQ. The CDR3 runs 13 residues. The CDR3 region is CASSPATSDELFF. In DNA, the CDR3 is TGTGCCAGCAGCCCCGCCACCTCCGACGAACTGTTTTTT.

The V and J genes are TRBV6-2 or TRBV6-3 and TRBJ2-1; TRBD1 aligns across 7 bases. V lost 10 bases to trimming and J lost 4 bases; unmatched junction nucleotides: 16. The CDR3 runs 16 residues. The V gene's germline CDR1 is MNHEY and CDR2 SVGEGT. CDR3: CATPSRTGGGYNEQFF. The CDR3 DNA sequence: TGTGCCACCCCATCGCGGACAGGAGGAGGATACAATGAGCAGTTCTTC.

CDR3 nucleotide sequence: TGTGCCAGCAACTTGAGGACCGGCACTGGTAAGCAGCAGCATTTT. Protein product: CASNLRTGTGKQQHF. This chain joins TRBV12-3 or TRBV12-4 and TRBJ1-5; D not resolved. Trimming shortened V by 7 bases and J by 13 bases, and 26 bases separated the two germline ends. This CDR3 is built from 15 residues.

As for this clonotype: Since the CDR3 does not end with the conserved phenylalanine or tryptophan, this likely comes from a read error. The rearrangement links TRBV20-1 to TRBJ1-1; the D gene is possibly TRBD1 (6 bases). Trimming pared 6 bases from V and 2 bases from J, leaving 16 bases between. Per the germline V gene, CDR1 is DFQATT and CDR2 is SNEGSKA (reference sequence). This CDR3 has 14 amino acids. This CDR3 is CSAAPGQRNTEAFS. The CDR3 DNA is TGCAGTGCAGCCCCGGGACAAAGAAACACTGAAGCTTTCTCT.

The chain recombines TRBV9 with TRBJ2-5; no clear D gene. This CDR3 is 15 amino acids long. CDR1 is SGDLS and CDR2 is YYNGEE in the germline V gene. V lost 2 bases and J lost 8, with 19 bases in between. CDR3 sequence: CASSVNGQYGDTQYF. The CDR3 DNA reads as TGTGCCAGCAGCGTCAATGGGCAGTATGGCGACACCCAGTACTTC.

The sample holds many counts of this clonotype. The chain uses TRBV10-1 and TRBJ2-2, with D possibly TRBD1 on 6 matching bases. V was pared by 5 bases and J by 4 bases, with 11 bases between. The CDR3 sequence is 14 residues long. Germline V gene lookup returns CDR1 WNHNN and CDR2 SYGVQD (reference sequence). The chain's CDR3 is CASSTGTITGELFF. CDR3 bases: TGCGCCAGCAGTACCGGGACAATCACCGGGGAGCTGTTTTTT.

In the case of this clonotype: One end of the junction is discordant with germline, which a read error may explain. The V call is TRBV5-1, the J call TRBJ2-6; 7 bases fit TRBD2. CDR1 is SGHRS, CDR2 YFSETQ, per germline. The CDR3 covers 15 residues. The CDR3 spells CASSAAGDVTNVLTF. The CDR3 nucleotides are TGTGCCAGCAGCGCCGCGGGGGATGTGACCAACGTCCTGACTTTC. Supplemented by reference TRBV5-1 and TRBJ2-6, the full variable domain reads KAGVTQTPRYLIKTRGQQVTLSCSPISGHRSVSWYQQTPGQGLQFLFEYFSETQRNKGNFPGRFSGRQFSNSRSEMNVSTLELGDSALYLCASSAAGDVTNVLTFGAGSRLTVL.

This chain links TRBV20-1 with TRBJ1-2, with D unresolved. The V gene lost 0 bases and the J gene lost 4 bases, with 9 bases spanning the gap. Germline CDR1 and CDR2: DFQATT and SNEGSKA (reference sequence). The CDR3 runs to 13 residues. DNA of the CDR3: TGCAGTGCTAGAGACCCAGAGAGCTATGGCTACACCTTC. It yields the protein CSARDPESYGYTF.

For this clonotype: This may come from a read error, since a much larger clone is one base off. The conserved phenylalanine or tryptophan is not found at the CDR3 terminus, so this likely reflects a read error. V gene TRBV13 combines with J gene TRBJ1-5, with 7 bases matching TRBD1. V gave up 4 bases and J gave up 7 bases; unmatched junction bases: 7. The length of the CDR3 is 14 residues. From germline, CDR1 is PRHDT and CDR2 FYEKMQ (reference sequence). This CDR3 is CASSSGTVRQPQHL. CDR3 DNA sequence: TGTGCCAGCAGCTCCGGGACAGTTCGGCAGCCCCAGCATCTT.